What follows describes a single TCR beta chain. Its antigen is not identified. The sample originates from a study of immune evolution from preneoplasia to lung adenocarcinoma. Study-wide points: Clonality was highest in normal lung, lower in later-stage lesions apparently.

Histologic diagnosis was independently verified by two lung pathologists. After pathologic assessment, macro-dissection selected premalignant or tumor cells for extraction. Sequencing was performed with immunoSEQ multiplex PCR; in TCRdb, only in-frame clones are kept and a portion is missing. The sample includes more than 5,000 clones, around 80% of them seen just once. V was shortened by 6 bases and J by 14 bases, with 14 bases between the two germline ends. This CDR3 is built from 11 residues. CDR1 SNHLY and CDR2 FYNNEI come from the germline V gene. The sequence was obtained from a person aged 45 to 59 with lung adenocarcinoma. The J gene is TRBJ1-5, the V gene TRBV2; D might be TRBD1 (5 bases). The sequenced sample consisted of FFPE invasive lung adenocarcinoma tissue. The CDR3 sequence: CASRRDGREHF. Written as DNA, the CDR3 is TGTGCCAGCAGGAGGGACGGACGAGAGCATTTT.